One and the same sample provided the 30 T cell receptor beta chains below, sequenced in a study of T-cell memory formation after mild COVID-19. TCRdb reprocessed the 5' RACE reads with MiXCR, giving one entry per CDR3 protein. The table lists 450,000 or so distinct CDR3 sequences, around 25% of them singletons. Sequencing used PBMCs or a T cell subset sorted from them (not recorded which). The source of these receptors is an adult woman who had mild COVID-19 (a few samples of this study predate the infection). Cell type and time point are not known.

The rearrangement uses TRBV19 and TRBJ1-4; TRBD1 matches at 7 bases. Per germline, CDR1 LNHDA and CDR2 SQIVND (reference sequence). The J segment lost 8 bases and the V segment lost 6 bases, leaving 9 bases of the junction unmatched. This CDR3 spans 14 amino acids. The CDR3 region is CASRYRGEEEKLFF. The CDR3 region has the DNA TGTGCCAGTAGGTACAGGGGTGAGGAGGAAAAACTGTTTTTT.

In its sample, this clonotype was seen many times. One end of the junction is discordant with germline, which a read error may explain. The chain employs TRBV5-1 and TRBJ1-1; 9 nucleotides line up with TRBD1. The germline gives CDR1 SGHRS, CDR2 YFSETQ. This CDR3 spans 13 amino acids. The CDR3 region is CASSLDRGTEAFF. The CDR3 nucleotides are TGTGCCAGCAGCTTGGACAGGGGCACTGAAGCTTTCTTT.

This clonotype has a count of ten or more. This rearrangement joins TRBV24-1 to TRBJ2-1; 9 bases agree with TRBD2. Per the germline V gene, CDR1 is KGHDR and CDR2 is SFDVKD. The V and J ends lost 3 bases and 5 bases, in that order; junction bases with no gene match: 7. This CDR3 is built from 16 residues. The DNA of the CDR3 is TGTGCCACCAGTGATCAAAGCGGGAGGATACACAATGAGCAGTTCTTC. Its protein is CATSDQSGRIHNEQFF.

The chain couples TRBV4-1 to TRBJ2-5; D is perhaps TRBD1 (6 bases). Germline V gene data show CDR1 as MGHRA and CDR2 as YSYEKL. The length of the CDR3 is 14 residues. V lost 1 base and J 7 bases, leaving 13 bases between the germline ends. The CDR3 bases are TGCGCCAGCAGCCAAGTTGGGGGCCGGGGGACCCAGTACTTC. This translates into CASSQVGGRGTQYF.

The V gene is TRBV13, the J gene TRBJ1-1; tentative D call: TRBD1 (5 bases). CDR1 and CDR2 from the germline V gene are PRHDT and FYEKMQ (reference sequence). The V end lost 7 bases, the J end lost 2 bases, and 17 bases lay between the germline ends. CDR3 length equals 15 residues. Written as DNA, the CDR3 is TGTGCCAGCACCATCCAGGGTGGGGGAAACACTGAAGCTTTCTTT. Translating gives CASTIQGGGNTEAFF.

V is TRBV29-1 and J is TRBJ1-1; 7 bases are a match to TRBD1. This CDR3 comprises 14 residues. V lost 6 bases and J lost 0; bases outside the gene matches: 7. Germline lookup yields CDR1 SQVTM and CDR2 ANQGSEA. CDR3 sequence reads: CSVGRDSMNTEAFF. CDR3 coding DNA: TGCAGCGTGGGCCGGGACAGCATGAACACTGAAGCTTTCTTT. Full variable domain (remainder filled in from reference TRBV29-1 and TRBJ1-1): SAVISQKPSRDICQRGTSLTIQCQVDSQVTMMFWYRQQPGQSLTLIATANQGSEATYESGFVIDKFPISRPNLTFSTLTVSNMSPEDSSIYLCSVGRDSMNTEAFFGQGTRLTVV.

This rearrangement joins TRBV2 to TRBJ2-7, with unresolved D. This CDR3 comprises 14 residues. The V gene's germline CDR1 is SNHLY and CDR2 FYNNEI. V was cut by 8 bases and J by 2 bases, with 16 bases left in between. The CDR3 is CASGSRDPAYEQYF. DNA for the CDR3: TGTGCCAGCGGGTCAAGGGATCCCGCCTACGAGCAGTACTTC.

This clonotype has ten or more counts. This chain links TRBV20-1 with TRBJ2-3; 9 bases align to TRBD2. The junction had 8 bases not matched to a gene; V was cut back by 0 bases and J by 10 bases. Germline lookup yields CDR1 DFQATT and CDR2 SNEGSKA (reference sequence). CDR3 length: 14 residues. CDR3 residues: CSARDTLAGIAQYF. CDR3 nucleotide sequence: TGCAGTGCTAGAGATACCCTAGCGGGAATTGCGCAGTATTTT.

This clonotype was seen a handful of times. The chain uses TRBV27 and TRBJ1-2; 8 bases are a match to TRBD1. Trimming at V came to 6 bases and at J to 3 bases, leaving 3 bases not matched to a gene. The germline V gene encodes CDR1 MNHEY and CDR2 SMNVEV (reference sequence). The CDR3 spans 13 residues. CDR3 in DNA: TGTGCCAGCAGCCAGACAGGGGACTATGGCTACACCTTC. Translating gives CASSQTGDYGYTF.

The chain carries TRBV15 and TRBJ1-5; 9 positions match TRBD1. The CDR3 contains 16 residues. The germline V gene has CDR1 LNHNV and CDR2 YYDKDF (reference sequence). Unmatched junction bases numbered 8, after V lost 2 bases and J lost 6 bases. The CDR3 loop reads CATSRPRTGAPQPQHF. The CDR3 DNA follows: TGTGCCACCAGCAGACCCCGGACAGGGGCCCCTCAGCCCCAGCATTTT.

The CDR3 loop is CASSEADRGDTEAFF. CDR3 nucleotide sequence: TGTGCCAGCAGCGAAGCAGACAGGGGAGACACTGAAGCTTTCTTT. The genes are TRBV11-2 and TRBJ1-1; 8 bases map to TRBD1. Trimming cost V 5 bases and J 3 bases; bases outside gene matches: 8. There are 15 residues in the CDR3. Per germline, CDR1 SGHAT and CDR2 FQNNGV.

The rearrangement uses TRBV5-1 and TRBJ1-2; tentatively, D is TRBD1 (5 bases). Trimming left V 4 bases short and J 7 bases short, with 20 bases between. Germline CDR1 and CDR2: SGHRS and YFSETQ. This CDR3 region has 15 residues. The CDR3, as DNA: TGCGCCAGCAGCCAGCGCCGGGACTCCACGCGTGGCTACACCTTC. Translating gives CASSQRRDSTRGYTF.

This chain joins TRBV5-6 and TRBJ2-7, with 7 positions matching TRBD1. The CDR3 contains 16 residues. Germline CDR1 is SGHDT and CDR2 is YYEEEE. Trimming took 0 bases from V and 4 from J; bases not matched to a gene: 10. CDR3: CASSLGGWGQWYEQYF. The CDR3 bases are TGTGCCAGCAGCTTGGGCGGATGGGGACAGTGGTACGAGCAGTACTTC.

The chain recombines TRBV12-3 or TRBV12-4 with TRBJ2-6; D might be TRBD1 (7 bases). V was shortened by 6 bases and J by 2 bases, with 20 bases between the two germline ends. CDR3 length equals 18 residues. In DNA form, the CDR3 reads TGTGCCAGCAGCCGCGAACAGGGGAGGCGTACTGGGGCCAACGTCCTGACTTTC. Its protein is CASSREQGRRTGANVLTF.

J is TRBJ2-7 and V is TRBV9, with 8 bases identical to TRBD1. V shed 4 bases and J 3 bases; nucleotides not matched to a gene: 9. This CDR3 region has 15 residues. CDR1 is SGDLS, CDR2 YYNGEE, per germline. This CDR3 reads CASSPTGTGLYEQYF. The CDR3 region has the DNA TGTGCCAGCAGCCCGACCGGGACAGGACTCTACGAGCAGTACTTC.

This chain uses TRBV15 with TRBJ1-2; D might be TRBD1 (5 bases). V was pared by 0 bases and J by 1 base, with 21 bases between. The CDR3 runs 19 residues. Germline V lookup: CDR1 LNHNV, CDR2 YYDKDF (reference sequence). The CDR3 coding sequence is TGTGCCACCAGCAGAGATCCCGGGGCAGGTTCGACTTTTAACTATGGCTACACCTTC. Its protein is CATSRDPGAGSTFNYGYTF.

This clonotype appeared a few times. The J gene is TRBJ2-2, the V gene TRBV5-1, with 8 bases fitting TRBD1. CDR1 is SGHRS, CDR2 YFSETQ, per germline. This CDR3 is 15 amino acids long. V gave up 3 bases and J gave up 4 bases; unmatched junction bases: 5. The chain's CDR3 is CASSSTTGGTGELFF. The CDR3 nucleotides are TGCGCCAGCAGCTCCACAACAGGGGGCACCGGGGAGCTGTTTTTT.

This chain joins TRBV5-5 and TRBJ2-2, with TRBD1 matching over 8 bases. Germline values: CDR1 SGHKS, CDR2 YYEKEE (reference sequence). This CDR3 spans 15 amino acids. Germline trimming cut 4 bases from V and 5 bases from J; bases unmatched to any gene: 7. This CDR3 reads CASSEDRGATGELFF. The CDR3 DNA follows: TGTGCCAGCAGCGAAGACAGGGGAGCAACCGGGGAGCTGTTTTTT. The full variable domain, its missing parts supplied by reference TRBV5-5 and TRBJ2-2, is DAGVTQSPTHLIKTRGQQVTLRCSPISGHKSVSWYQQVLGQGPQFIFQYYEKEERGRGNFPDRFSARQFPNYSSELNVNALLLGDSALYLCASSEDRGATGELFFGEGSRLTVL.

The V call is TRBV6-5, the J call TRBJ1-4; D is perhaps TRBD1 (5 bases). Germline V gene sequence: CDR1 MNHEY, CDR2 SVGAGI. V was pared by 0 bases and J by 10 bases, with 30 bases between. CDR3 length equals 20 residues. DNA of the CDR3: TGTGCCAGCAGTTACTCGGCTTTCGGGGGGGATACTTTTTCCAGCGGAAAACTGTTTTTT. Its translation: CASSYSAFGGDTFSSGKLFF.

This clonotype was recorded a few times. The J gene is TRBJ1-5, the V gene TRBV5-1; D gene unclear. CDR3 length: 17 residues. Germline lookup yields CDR1 SGHRS and CDR2 YFSETQ. Trimming pared 4 bases from V and 7 bases from J, leaving 24 bases between. The CDR3 DNA follows: TGCGCCAGCAGCCTACCCGGGAGAGAACAGCAAGAGCAGCCCCAGCATTTT. This codes for CASSLPGREQQEQPQHF.

V gene TRBV27 combines with J gene TRBJ1-2; weak D call: TRBD1 (6 bases). This CDR3 spans 14 amino acids. Per the germline V gene, CDR1 is MNHEY and CDR2 is SMNVEV (reference sequence). V lost 10 bases and J 4 bases, leaving 19 bases between the germline ends. The CDR3 protein is CATSPFGGPYGYTF. The CDR3 DNA reads as TGTGCCACCTCCCCCTTTGGGGGGCCCTATGGCTACACCTTC.

This clonotype has a handful of counts. The rearrangement uses TRBV24-1 and TRBJ2-7; D possibly corresponds to TRBD2 (5 bases). V was pared by 3 bases and J by 3 bases, with 14 bases between. Germline V gene sequence: CDR1 KGHDR, CDR2 SFDVKD. The CDR3 runs to 15 residues. The CDR3 sequence: CATSDAADRDYEQYF. Written as DNA, the CDR3 is TGTGCCACCAGTGATGCGGCCGACCGGGACTACGAGCAGTACTTC.

The chain couples TRBV12-3 or TRBV12-4 to TRBJ2-1; 8 bases match TRBD2. V lost 5 bases to trimming and J lost 5 bases; unmatched junction nucleotides: 8. This CDR3 is 15 amino acids long. The CDR3: CASSRGGAGNNEQFF. The CDR3, as DNA: TGTGCCAGCAGTCGGGGGGGGGCAGGGAACAATGAGCAGTTCTTC.

This clonotype occurred a few times. The rearrangement uses TRBV4-1 and TRBJ1-5; weak D call: TRBD1 (6 bases). In germline, CDR1 is MGHRA, CDR2 YSYEKL. This CDR3 contains 13 residues. Trimming took 1 base from V and 6 from J, leaving 7 bases between them. This CDR3 is CASSQAQGQPQHF. CDR3 nucleotide sequence: TGCGCCAGCAGCCAAGCACAGGGTCAGCCCCAGCATTTT.

The chain is built from TRBV10-3 and TRBJ2-7, with 9 nucleotides matching TRBD2. V trimming: 4 bases; J trimming: 0 bases; junction bases outside the gene matches: 4. The germline CDR1 and CDR2 sequences are ENHRY and SYGVKD. This CDR3 has 15 amino acids. The CDR3 loop is CAISGLAGFSYEQYF. The DNA for the CDR3 is TGTGCCATCAGTGGTCTAGCGGGGTTCTCCTACGAGCAGTACTTC.

The chain uses TRBV19 and TRBJ2-3; the D call may be TRBD1 or TRBD2 (5 bases each). V shed 8 bases and J shed 0 bases, with 15 bases lying between them. The CDR3 extends over 15 amino acids. Germline CDR1 LNHDA, CDR2 SQIVND (reference sequence). CDR3 residues: CASGMRGPSTDTQYF. CDR3 nucleotide sequence: TGTGCCAGTGGGATGAGGGGACCTAGCACAGATACGCAGTATTTT.

J is TRBJ2-1 and V is TRBV19; 8 bases are shared with TRBD2. V lost 2 bases, J lost 7 bases, and 7 bases stayed unmatched. Germline assignment: CDR1 LNHDA and CDR2 SQIVND (reference sequence). The length of the CDR3 is 15 residues. The CDR3 is CASSIHGGVGNEQFF. Here the CDR3 DNA reads TGTGCCAGTAGTATACACGGGGGGGTAGGGAATGAGCAGTTCTTC.

In its sample, this clonotype was seen once. At one end, the junction sequence differs from germline, possibly due to a read error. The rearrangement links TRBV7-7 to TRBJ2-1, with 11 nucleotides matching TRBD2. This CDR3 region has 16 residues. Germline loops: CDR1 SSHAT, CDR2 FNYEAQ (reference sequence). DNA of the CDR3: TGTGCTAGCAGCCTTAGCGGGAGGGCCGAGTACAATGAGCAGTTCTTC. Encoded protein: CASSLSGRAEYNEQFF.

The V gene is TRBV4-1, the J gene TRBJ2-6; 8 bases are a match to TRBD2. Germline V CDR1 and CDR2: MGHRA, YSYEKL. The CDR3 runs 17 residues. Trimming removed 1 base from V and 0 bases from J; junction bases left unmatched: 2. CDR3 amino acids: CASSQGGGPSGANVLTF. Written as DNA, the CDR3 is TGCGCCAGCAGCCAAGGCGGGGGGCCCTCTGGGGCCAACGTCCTGACTTTC.

V gene TRBV9 combines with J gene TRBJ2-7, with D possibly TRBD1 on 6 matching bases. Germline V gene sequence: CDR1 SGDLS, CDR2 YYNGEE. The length of the CDR3 is 15 residues. The V end was cut by 3 bases, the J end by 5 bases, with 18 bases between. The CDR3, as DNA: TGTGCCAGCAGCGCAAAGAGGACAGTTCCGGACGAGCAGTACTTC. This translates into CASSAKRTVPDEQYF.